Each of the 30 T cell receptor beta chains below was sequenced from the same sample in a study of preoperative IRX-2 immunotherapy in early breast cancer. Documented treatment: preoperative locoregional IRX-2 cytokine immunotherapy. TCRdb's copy holds only in-frame clones and misses some; the assay was immunoSEQ multiplex PCR. The table lists tens of thousands of clones, roughly four fifths of them singletons. Sequenced here: lymph node tissue, sampled after IRX-2 immunotherapy. These receptors all stem from a human donor with breast cancer.

This chain connects TRBV11-3 to TRBJ2-3, with D possibly being TRBD1 (5 bases). Between the trimmed V and J ends, which lost 2 bases and 3 bases, there was a span of 9 bases. Germline values: CDR1 SGHNT, CDR2 YENEEA. There are 14 residues in the CDR3. CDR3 sequence (DNA): TGTGCCAGCAGCTTAAAAGGACAAACAGATACGCAGTATTTT. Amino acid sequence: CASSLKGQTDTQYF.

The rearrangement links TRBV6-8 to TRBJ2-7; TRBD2 agrees at 12 bases. Germline loops: CDR1 MNHGY, CDR2 SAAAGT. The CDR3 is 15 residues long. V lost 10 bases and J lost 7; bases outside the gene matches: 14. CDR3 DNA: TGTGCCATCAAAAGCGCTAGCGGGGGGGGCGAGGAGCAGTACTTC. Translated: CAIKSASGGGEEQYF.

The chain uses TRBV28 and TRBJ1-1, with 8 positions matching TRBD1. Germline V gene data show CDR1 as MDHEN and CDR2 as SYDVKM. J lost 4 bases, V lost 5 bases, and 9 bases had no gene match. The CDR3 runs 15 residues. The CDR3 bases are TGTGCCAGCAGTGCCTGGACAGGGAGTACCACTGAAGCTTTCTTT. Translated, it gives CASSAWTGSTTEAFF. The full variable domain, with the rest looked up from reference TRBV28 and TRBJ1-1, is DVKVTQSSRYLVKRTGEKVFLECVQDMDHENMFWYRQDPGLGLRLIYFSYDVKMKEKGDIPEGYSVSREKKERFSLILESASTNQTSMYLCASSAWTGSTTEAFFGQGTRLTVV.

The chain links TRBV18 to TRBJ2-5; D uncertain. The CDR3 covers 13 residues. Trimming left V 3 bases short and J 2 bases short, with 7 bases between. Looked up from germline, CDR1 is KGHSH and CDR2 is LQKENI. The CDR3 region is CASSPTMQETQYF. The CDR3 nucleotides are TGTGCCAGCTCACCTACCATGCAAGAGACCCAGTACTTC.

The chain couples TRBV5-1 to TRBJ2-2; D might be TRBD2 (6 bases). In germline, CDR1 is SGHRS, CDR2 YFSETQ. The germline V and J ends were trimmed by 4 bases and 5 bases, with 21 bases remaining between them. CDR3 size: 17 residues. This chain's CDR3 is CASSLEGAGSLTGELFF. The CDR3 nucleotides read TGCGCCAGCAGCCTGGAGGGTGCAGGGTCTCTTACCGGGGAGCTGTTTTTT.

The chain employs TRBV18 and TRBJ1-2; the D gene is possibly TRBD1 (6 bases). The V end was cut by 3 bases, the J end by 3 bases, with 17 bases between. The CDR3 runs to 16 residues. Germline values: CDR1 KGHSH, CDR2 LQKENI. CDR3 sequence: CASSPTGRTEHYGYTF. The DNA for the CDR3 is TGTGCCAGCTCACCCACCGGCAGGACAGAGCACTATGGCTACACCTTC. Based on the CDR3 plus reference TRBV18 and TRBJ1-2, the full variable domain is NAGVMQNPRHLVRRRGQEARLRCSPMKGHSHVYWYRQLPEEGLKFMVYLQKENIIDESGMPKERFSAEFPKEGPSILRIQQVVRGDSAAYFCASSPTGRTEHYGYTFGSGTRLTVV.

This rearrangement joins TRBV11-3 to TRBJ1-2; 9 nucleotides align to TRBD1. The V and J ends lost 3 bases and 1 base, in that order; junction bases with no gene match: 12. The CDR3 length is 18 residues. Germline V gene sequence: CDR1 SGHNT, CDR2 YENEEA. The DNA for the CDR3 is TGTGCCAGCAGCTTTGGACAGGGGACCCCGCCGCGTAACTATGGCTACACCTTC. Its translation: CASSFGQGTPPRNYGYTF.

The chain joins TRBV29-1 to TRBJ2-7; 7 bases agree with TRBD1. The CDR3 length is 14 residues. The ends lost 2 bases at V and 1 base at J; junction bases unmatched: 5. Germline V CDR1 and CDR2: SQVTM, ANQGSEA. CDR3 sequence reads: CSVEIRGLSYEQYF. In DNA form, the CDR3 reads TGCAGCGTTGAAATCAGGGGGTTGTCCTACGAGCAGTACTTC.

The rearrangement joins TRBV11-3 to TRBJ2-1; 7 nucleotides align to TRBD1. Trimming at V came to 3 bases and at J to 1 base, leaving 9 bases not matched to a gene. The CDR3 covers 17 residues. Germline CDR1 reads SGHNT; CDR2 reads YENEEA. The DNA for the CDR3 is TGTGCCAGCAGCTTGGGTGACAGGGCCCCATCCTACAATGAGCAGTTCTTC. Its translation: CASSLGDRAPSYNEQFF.

This clone was recorded once. The rearrangement uses TRBV11-3 and TRBJ2-6, with 10 bases that match TRBD1. The CDR3 runs to 17 residues. Germline CDR1 reads SGHNT; CDR2 reads YENEEA. V lost 5 bases to trimming and J lost 0 bases; unmatched junction nucleotides: 4. The CDR3 loop reads CASSPGTGDSGANVLTF. The CDR3 nucleotides are TGTGCCAGCAGCCCGGGGACAGGGGACTCTGGGGCCAACGTCCTGACTTTC.

CDR3 sequence (DNA): TGTGCCAGCAGTTACTCGACCGGAGGGGGTACTGAAGCTTTCTTT. Residues: CASSYSTGGGTEAFF. J is TRBJ1-1 and V is TRBV6-8, with TRBD1 as a possible D gene (6 bases). Trimming stripped 0 bases from V and 5 bases from J, with 13 bases between. The CDR3 covers 15 residues. Germline loops: CDR1 MNHGY, CDR2 SAAAGT.

This chain uses TRBV19 with TRBJ2-7; D is possibly TRBD2 (6 bases). This CDR3 region has 18 residues. Per the germline V gene, CDR1 is LNHDA and CDR2 is SQIVND (reference sequence). The V and J ends lost 10 bases and 2 bases respectively, with 30 bases between them. CDR3 protein: CATRGRQIFDCGPYEQYF. Written as DNA, the CDR3 is TGTGCCACGAGAGGGAGGCAAATCTTCGATTGTGGCCCCTACGAGCAGTACTTC.

This chain uses TRBV18 with TRBJ1-6; 8 bases are a match to TRBD1. Trimming removed 6 bases from V and 7 bases from J; junction bases left unmatched: 2. Germline V gives CDR1 KGHSH, CDR2 LQKENI. The CDR3 sequence is 13 residues long. Written as DNA, the CDR3 is TGTGCCAGCTCGGACAGGGAGAATTCACCCCTCCACTTT. The encoded protein is CASSDRENSPLHF.

The CDR3 DNA is TGTGCCAGCTTCAGGGACGCTAACTCTGGAAACACCATATATTTT. Residues: CASFRDANSGNTIYF. The chain couples TRBV6-8 to TRBJ1-3; D is perhaps TRBD1 (5 bases). The CDR3 loop spans 15 amino acids. Germline CDR1 reads MNHGY; CDR2 reads SAAAGT. Trimming pared 8 bases from V and 0 bases from J, leaving 14 bases between.

V is TRBV6-8 and J is TRBJ1-3, with a weak D call TRBD1 (5 bases). Germline CDR1 and CDR2: MNHGY and SAAAGT. Trimming stripped 5 bases from V and 0 bases from J, with 14 bases between. The CDR3 length is 16 residues. The CDR3 sequence is CASSATAGFSGNTIYF. As DNA, the CDR3 is TGTGCCAGCAGTGCGACAGCCGGCTTCTCTGGAAACACCATATATTTT.

This clone was recorded once. The chain uses TRBV29-1 and TRBJ2-3, with 12 bases that match TRBD2. The CDR3 is made up of 14 amino acids. Trimming took 7 bases from V and 8 from J; bases not matched to a gene: 10. From germline, CDR1 is SQVTM and CDR2 ANQGSEA. CDR3 sequence reads: CSAHDTSGGPTQYF. The CDR3, as DNA: TGCAGCGCCCATGATACTAGCGGGGGGCCTACGCAGTATTTT.

The DNA of the CDR3 is TGTGCCAGCAGCTTAGAAAGTTCAGGGTGGGGGGGAAAAGCTTTCTTT. This encodes CASSLESSGWGGKAFF. The rearrangement joins TRBV7-6 to TRBJ1-1, with D possibly TRBD1 on 5 matching bases. Germline CDR1 and CDR2: SGHVS and FNYEAQ. The V gene lost 1 base and the J gene lost 9 bases, with 21 bases spanning the gap. The CDR3 sequence is 16 residues long.

The genes are TRBV19 and TRBJ1-4; perhaps TRBD1 as D (5 bases). CDR1 LNHDA and CDR2 SQIVND come from the germline V gene (reference sequence). V lost 9 bases to trimming and J lost 2 bases, with 22 bases between them. The CDR3 contains 17 residues. The CDR3 sequence: CASRQRMQLGTNEKLFF. The CDR3 region has the DNA TGTGCCAGCCGACAGAGGATGCAACTCGGGACTAATGAAAAACTGTTTTTT.

V usage is TRBV7-6 and J usage is TRBJ2-7; 7 nucleotides align to TRBD1. CDR3 length equals 16 residues. The germline CDR1 and CDR2 sequences are SGHVS and FNYEAQ. V gave up 5 bases and J gave up 0 bases; unmatched junction bases: 10. The CDR3 region has the DNA TGTGCCAGCAGCCTAGAGGGGGCGGGTAGCTCCTACGAGCAGTACTTC. This gives the protein CASSLEGAGSSYEQYF.

V gene TRBV15 combines with J gene TRBJ2-5; D is possibly TRBD1 or TRBD2 (7 bases each). The V end lost 0 bases, the J end lost 2 bases, and 10 bases lay between the germline ends. This CDR3 comprises 15 residues. The germline gives CDR1 LNHNV, CDR2 YYDKDF (reference sequence). The CDR3 spells CATSREQGGQETQYF. CDR3 coding DNA: TGTGCCACCAGCAGAGAGCAGGGGGGGCAAGAGACCCAGTACTTC. Filled out from reference TRBV15 and TRBJ2-5, the complete variable domain reads DAMVIQNPRYQVTQFGKPVTLSCSQTLNHNVMYWYQQKSSQAPKLLFHYYDKDFNNEADTPDNFQSRRPNTSFCFLDIRSPGLGDTAMYLCATSREQGGQETQYFGPGTRLLVL.

This chain links TRBV6-8 with TRBJ1-1; no firm D call. V lost 5 bases, J lost 1 base, and 11 bases lay in between. Germline CDR1 reads MNHGY; CDR2 reads SAAAGT. The CDR3 spans 14 residues. In DNA form, the CDR3 reads TGTGCCAGCAGTCCCCTGGGAGGGAACACTGAAGCTTTCTTT. Encoded protein: CASSPLGGNTEAFF.

The chain is built from TRBV28 and TRBJ1-2; D ambiguous. The V gene's germline CDR1 is MDHEN and CDR2 SYDVKM. The CDR3 contains 12 residues. With 3 bases removed from V and 7 bases from J, the gap between germline ends came to 9 bases. The CDR3 bases are TGTGCCAGCAGTTTCCTTGGTAGTGGCTACACCTTC. Translated: CASSFLGSGYTF.

The V gene is TRBV7-1, the J gene TRBJ1-2; 7 positions match TRBD1. TRBV7-1 is treated as an ORF (open reading frame) with a function not yet certain. The CDR3 is made up of 14 amino acids. V was pared by 5 bases and J by 2 bases, with 5 bases of the junction left unmatched. CDR3 sequence: CASSIEQGNYGYTF. CDR3 nucleotides: TGTGCCAGCAGCATAGAACAGGGGAACTATGGCTACACCTTC.

The chain carries TRBV11-3 and TRBJ1-2; a weak D match, TRBD1 (5 bases). Germline V gene data show CDR1 as SGHNT and CDR2 as YENEEA. V was clipped by 5 bases and J by 8 bases, with 18 bases between them. The CDR3 is made up of 14 amino acids. The CDR3 region has the DNA TGTGCCAGCAGCCCCCAGGGCCATCGCGGGGGCTACACCTTC. It translates to CASSPQGHRGGYTF.

The count of this clone is one. The rearrangement joins TRBV6-8 to TRBJ1-6; TRBD1 matches at 7 bases. The V gene end was trimmed by 5 bases and the J gene end by 5 bases; junction bases not matched to a gene: 3. The CDR3 totals 14 residues. The germline V gene has CDR1 MNHGY and CDR2 SAAAGT. CDR3 DNA: TGTGCCAGCAGTGCCGACAGGGATAATTCACCCCTCCACTTT. Translated: CASSADRDNSPLHF.

This sequence joins TRBV7-1 and TRBJ2-3; D is undetermined. TRBV7-1 is classed as an ORF, of uncertain function. The CDR3 loop spans 13 amino acids. The V gene lost 4 bases and the J gene lost 4 bases, with 9 bases spanning the gap. CDR3 in amino acids: CASSLVNADTQYF. As DNA, the CDR3 is TGTGCCAGCAGCTTAGTCAATGCAGATACGCAGTATTTT.

This clone came up a few times. V and J are TRBV6-8 and TRBJ2-3; D gene uncertain. V was clipped by 8 bases and J by 2 bases, with 11 bases between them. Germline assignment: CDR1 MNHGY and CDR2 SAAAGT. The CDR3 extends over 13 amino acids. In DNA form, the CDR3 reads TGTGCCAGCTCCCTAGAGGACACAGATACGCAGTATTTT. It yields the protein CASSLEDTDTQYF.

The genes are TRBV30 and TRBJ1-2; 10 bases map to TRBD1. The germline gives CDR1 GTSNPN, CDR2 SVGIG (reference sequence). V lost 6 bases to trimming and J lost 6 bases; unmatched junction nucleotides: 1. The CDR3 loop spans 11 amino acids. CDR3 DNA sequence: TGTGCCTGCGGACAGGGGGATGGCTACACCTTC. Protein sequence: CACGQGDGYTF.

The chain links TRBV10-2 to TRBJ1-2; TRBD1 aligns across 7 bases. Germline values: CDR1 WSHSY, CDR2 SAAADI. CDR3 length equals 13 residues. J lost 7 bases, V lost 6 bases, and 8 bases had no gene match. Here the CDR3 reads CASRLRQGAGYTF. CDR3 coding DNA: TGCGCCAGCAGACTAAGACAGGGCGCTGGCTACACCTTC.

The sample holds one count of this clone. The chain employs TRBV6-7 and TRBJ2-1, with D tentatively TRBD2 (5 bases). TRBV6-7 is noted as an ORF with a role that remains uncertain. The CDR3 is made up of 13 amino acids. The germline V and J ends were trimmed by 8 bases and 9 bases, with 17 bases remaining between them. CDR3 loop: CASLRIGMAEQFF. The DNA of the CDR3 is TGTGCCAGCCTACGCATCGGGATGGCTGAGCAGTTCTTC.